This T cell receptor (beta chain) came from a study of T cells after yellow fever vaccination. Study context: Those fractions that held only low numbers of cells were prepared using the SMART-Seq v4 Ultra Low Input RNA kit.

This clonotype turned up a few times. Its antigen is undetermined. TCRdb independently ran MiXCR on the 5' RACE reads; one entry per CDR3 protein. The sample shows roughly 500,000 distinct CDR3 sequences, 15% to 20% of them seen only once. Findings and caveats of the study: Clones that expanded after primary vaccination mostly reappeared after the booster (96% CD4, approximately 85% CD8). The secondary response was weaker but peaked faster, day 5 versus 15.

The origin of this receptor is a young man who received the YFV17D yellow fever vaccine. Sequencing used PBMCs, obtained 15 days after the yellow fever booster vaccination.

In nucleotides, the CDR3 is TGTGCCAGCAGTTACTCGAGGGAGCCCCAGCATTTT. Translated, it gives CASSYSREPQHF. The rearrangement joins TRBV6-2 or TRBV6-3 to TRBJ1-5; no reliable D call. Germline V CDR1 and CDR2: MNHEY, SVGEGT. The CDR3 contains 12 residues. Trimming removed 0 bases at V and 8 bases at J, with 5 bases between.